The rows below give T cell receptor beta chains drawn from one sample of a study of blood T cell repertoires in COVID-19. The assay was immunoSEQ multiplex PCR, and TCRdb's table has in-frame clones only and misses some. The data hold 270,000 or so clones, with roughly nine tenths observed a single time. The sample taken for sequencing was peripheral blood. The source of these receptors is a woman under 40 with COVID-19, enrolled during active disease. Both conserved end residues are part of each CDR3. Each record gives: J gene, clone size, V gene, CDR3 protein. Size tells how often a clone was seen (once, few, many) or the class of an expanded clone, and some rows leave it out.

J gene: TRBJ2-3
clone size: -
V gene: TRBV10-1
CDR3 protein: CASSDLTDTQYF

J gene: TRBJ2-2
clone size: -
V gene: TRBV3-1/TRBV3-2
CDR3 protein: CASSLTPGGVGELFF

J gene: TRBJ1-2
clone size: -
V gene: TRBV2
CDR3 protein: CASKRTGSNYGYTF

J gene: TRBJ2-7
clone size: -
V gene: TRBV7-2
CDR3 protein: CASSLERVPKNYEQYF

J gene: TRBJ1-3
clone size: -
V gene: TRBV18
CDR3 protein: CASSPIRDSGNTIYF

J gene: TRBJ2-7
clone size: -
V gene: TRBV11-2
CDR3 protein: CASSLVLAGQGSYEQYF

J gene: TRBJ2-3
clone size: once
V gene: TRBV19
CDR3 protein: CASSQSRSDTQYF

J gene: TRBJ1-5
clone size: -
V gene: TRBV16
CDR3 protein: CASSQTSSRANQPQHF

J gene: TRBJ1-1
clone size: -
V gene: TRBV5-5
CDR3 protein: CASSLNMVAFF

J gene: TRBJ2-7
clone size: -
V gene: TRBV29-1
CDR3 protein: CSVEISPTTGEQYF

J gene: TRBJ1-2
clone size: once
V gene: TRBV6-5
CDR3 protein: CASSSSTGQGESYTF

J gene: TRBJ2-2
clone size: -
V gene: TRBV19
CDR3 protein: CASSIRQGAGELFF

J gene: TRBJ1-2
clone size: -
V gene: TRBV19
CDR3 protein: CASSFQGGNYGYTF

J gene: TRBJ2-7
clone size: -
V gene: TRBV7-2
CDR3 protein: CASSQPGQRPRRYF

J gene: TRBJ1-2
clone size: -
V gene: TRBV20-1
CDR3 protein: CSAPGRYGYTF

J gene: TRBJ1-2
clone size: -
V gene: TRBV6-4
CDR3 protein: CASSLTGGGYTF

J gene: TRBJ1-2
clone size: -
V gene: TRBV19
CDR3 protein: CASSPWDRGGYGYTF

J gene: TRBJ1-2
clone size: -
V gene: TRBV5-4
CDR3 protein: CASSARDRDYGYTF

J gene: TRBJ1-2
clone size: once
V gene: TRBV3-1/TRBV3-2
CDR3 protein: CASSQQGNYGYTF

J gene: TRBJ1-6
clone size: -
V gene: TRBV18
CDR3 protein: CASSPVGTGGNSPLHF

J gene: TRBJ2-1
clone size: -
V gene: TRBV24-1
CDR3 protein: CATSDLEAGGRNEQFF

J gene: TRBJ2-5
clone size: -
V gene: TRBV3-1/TRBV3-2
CDR3 protein: CATARKGYVQETQYF

J gene: TRBJ2-1
clone size: -
V gene: TRBV21-1
CDR3 protein: CASSGRTSGASSYNEQFF

J gene: TRBJ1-2
clone size: -
V gene: TRBV2
CDR3 protein: CASSGQGGYGYTF

J gene: TRBJ2-3
clone size: once
V gene: TRBV5-1
CDR3 protein: CASTWGGGTDTQYF

J gene: TRBJ1-6
clone size: -
V gene: TRBV7-2
CDR3 protein: CASSAGRSPLHF

J gene: TRBJ2-3
clone size: -
V gene: TRBV29-1
CDR3 protein: CSVLSGTDTQYF

J gene: TRBJ1-1
clone size: -
V gene: TRBV29-1
CDR3 protein: CSVERTGNTEAFF

J gene: TRBJ2-1
clone size: -
V gene: TRBV11-3
CDR3 protein: CASSINRDHNEQFF

J gene: TRBJ2-3
clone size: -
V gene: TRBV10-3
CDR3 protein: CAISESSQGPDTQYF

J gene: TRBJ2-7
clone size: -
V gene: TRBV5-4
CDR3 protein: CASSFGGAGEKQYF

J gene: TRBJ1-2
clone size: -
V gene: TRBV3-1/TRBV3-2
CDR3 protein: CASSPGQYGYTF

J gene: TRBJ2-5
clone size: -
V gene: TRBV18
CDR3 protein: CASSRDSYQETQYF

J gene: TRBJ2-3
clone size: -
V gene: TRBV29-1
CDR3 protein: CSSRQGPTDTQYF

J gene: TRBJ1-2
clone size: -
V gene: TRBV25-1
CDR3 protein: CASSGGTGWDYGYTF

J gene: TRBJ2-3
clone size: once
V gene: TRBV2
CDR3 protein: CASSPTSGLRSSTDTQYF

J gene: TRBJ2-7
clone size: few
V gene: TRBV6-5
CDR3 protein: CASSSIQGKSREQYF

J gene: TRBJ2-2
clone size: -
V gene: TRBV12-3/TRBV12-4
CDR3 protein: CASRTNTGELFF

J gene: TRBJ2-5
clone size: -
V gene: TRBV13
CDR3 protein: CASSLEETQYF

J gene: TRBJ2-5
clone size: -
V gene: TRBV18
CDR3 protein: CASSPSETATQYF